The T cell receptor (beta chain) described here comes from a study of T cells in tuberculosis. Study in general: T cells were selected with CD1B tetramers loaded with glucose monomycolate.

Trimming left V 6 bases short and J 7 bases short, with 10 bases between. This CDR3 region has 13 residues. The germline gives CDR1 WNHNN, CDR2 SYGVQD (reference sequence). Remarks on this clone: Its antigen is undetermined.

Study observations and caveats: GMM-specific TCRs were nearer to active tuberculosis alpha repertoires, suggesting expansion. Smaller alpha distances in active tuberculosis partly reflected shorter CDR3-alpha lengths.

Clones were sequenced by immunoSEQ multiplex PCR, and TCRdb holds only the in-frame ones, with some missing. The sample has about 23,000 clones; nearly 97% are singletons. This clonotype was sampled from a donor aged 5-35 years with latent tuberculosis or without tuberculosis infection. The chain couples TRBV10-1 to TRBJ1-6; no firm D call. Sequenced: PBMCs. CDR3 DNA: TGCGCCAGCAGAGGAACAGTGAATTCACCCCTCCACTTT. Encoded protein: CASRGTVNSPLHF.